Ten or more counts support the clone carrying this T cell receptor (beta chain). Its target is not known. These data are taken from a study of T cells in Graves' hyperthyroidism and ophthalmopathy. Whole-study context: Peripheral blood was taken when the disease was first diagnosed, before any treatment began.

CDR3 length: 14 residues. Per germline, CDR1 SGHRS and CDR2 YFSETQ. V lost 5 bases and J lost 7, with 15 bases in between. General study results and limits: Most thyroid clonotypes with frequency above 0.001 were detected in blood.

Patients were aged 18 to 65, had disease duration under 2 months, and had newly diagnosed hyperthyroidism. Sampled blood dates from first hyperthyroidism diagnosis, and it precedes any ophthalmopathy symptoms. Amplification of TCR beta CDR3 regions used RNA as the template. RT-PCR in the first round (using the HTBI primer set) targeted the TCR CDR3. TCRdb used MiXCR to reprocess the multiplex PCR reads, holding one entry per CDR3 protein. Here the sample spans fewer than 500,000 distinct CDR3 sequences, roughly 13% being singletons. The V and J genes are TRBV5-1 and TRBJ2-2; D remains ambiguous. Material: blood. This TCR derives from a man aged 25 to 40 with Graves' hyperthyroidism that later progressed to Graves' ophthalmopathy. This chain's CDR3 is CASRSTTADGELFF. CDR3 coding DNA: TGCGCCAGCAGGAGTACCACAGCTGACGGGGAGCTGTTTTTT.